This TCR beta chain was sequenced in a study of response to subunit inactivated influenza vaccine (dated by TCRdb to 2017 to 2018). For the wider study: Deep quantitative T cell receptor repertoire profiling was used in the study to track responses to a trivalent subunit inactivated influenza vaccine. Beyond this particular receptor, the publication reports: The authors proposed that each seasonal influenza vaccination may bring in only a limited number of new T cells.

This clonotype was counted between two and nine times. Its antigen target is currently unknown. Per-base qualities were not stored, and no clone one base away is much larger. V is cut back by 3 bases and J by 1 base, with 12 bases in the junction unmatched. Based on the germline V gene (reference sequence), the CDR1 and CDR2 sequences are DFQATT and SNEGSKA. The CDR3 numbers 16 residues from cysteine through phenylalanine. Of the read, only the CDR3 DNA is kept; its 48 bases are in frame from base 1. Library construction relied on RT-PCR. The sequencing machine was an Illumina HiSeq 2500. The public reads were run again by TCRdb, first through fastp at Q25 and then through MiXCR, and only productive beta chains were kept. Rows merge per CDR3 protein into single entries with the most common DNA and genes. In this sample the table shows more than 450,000 distinct CDR3 sequences, about 11% of which occur a single time. About 11% of the sample is taken by the ten largest.

These records were also assigned to another study, of T cells expressing NK-cell markers. In that second paper, the authors write: TCR beta cDNA libraries were made by 5'RACE template switching that added a universal primer site and unique molecular identifiers. Several donors provided sorted CD3+CD56+NKG2C+, CD3+CD56+NKG2C- and CD3+CD56-NKG2C+ T-cell subsets, whose TCR beta-chain repertoires were profiled. Seven of the eight sequenced donors were HCMV-seropositive and one was HCMV-seronegative. To restrict sorting to alphabetaTCR-expressing T cells, an anti-gammadeltaTCR antibody was added in several experiments. In roughly 6 donors, the dominant CD3+CD56+NKG2C+ clonotypes were found to rank among the top 10 CD8+ clonotypes and to make up about 1.0-7.5% of CD8+ T cells. Those dominant clonotypes were again the most abundant among CD3+CD56-NKG2C+ cells in a few donors, at about 25-65%. Whether the expanded NKG2C-expressing T cell clones were specific for HCMV antigens remained unclear. The study sequenced eight donors, all healthy volunteers chosen at random: three men and five women. To determine HCMV serostatus, a commercial ELISA kit was used to detect HCMV-specific IgG in serum. Ficoll density gradient centrifugation was used to isolate peripheral blood mononuclear cells from blood. Bulk peripheral blood T-cell repertoires were additionally sequenced from unsorted PBMC for several donors. cDNA synthesis was primed from the TCR beta constant segment and was followed by two successive PCR amplification steps. Illumina HiSeq 2000/2500, MiSeq or NextSeq was used to sequence libraries as 2 x 150 bp reads. MIGEC was used to demultiplex reads and group reads by UMI, and MiTCR was used to assemble and quantify clonotypes. To exclude erroneous sequences, any TCR cDNA sequence not supported by at least two reads was discarded. Downstream repertoire analysis used the tcR package, and clonotypes were matched across fractions by CDR3 nucleotide sequence plus V segment. VDJmatch was used to annotate antigen specificity against VDJdb, with one amino acid substitution in CDR3 permitted.

The rearranged chain carries TRBV20-1 and TRBJ2-7; 7 of the junction bases match TRBD1. Here the sequenced sample was PBMCs from blood, taken on the day of vaccination. This clonotype was sampled from a man aged 45-65 years who received an inactivated influenza vaccine. Donor details come from another sample of the same person, matched by shared clones. CDR3 region: CSASAVRGGNSYEQYF. The DNA is as follows: TGCAGTGCTAGCGCCGTTCGAGGGGGCAATTCCTACGAGCAGTACTTC.